Presented here are 4 T cell receptor beta chains from one specimen sequenced in a study of shared clonotypes between healthy human individuals. Profiled with immunoSEQ multiplex PCR; TCRdb holds only in-frame clones, not every one. In the table there are around 750,000 clones, less than 85% of which are singletons. Sequenced material: memory CD4+ T cells sorted from blood. This sample's subset: CD45RA-negative fraction. The receptors here all came from a woman in her twenties or thirties in good health.

The chain uses TRBV30 and TRBJ2-1, with 14 bases matching TRBD2. Germline V gene lookup returns CDR1 GTSNPN and CDR2 SVGIG (reference sequence). This CDR3 region has 15 residues. Trimming cost V 3 bases and J 9 bases; bases outside gene matches: 7. DNA of the CDR3: TGTGCCTGGAGCGGACTAGCGGGAGGTGGCGGTGAGCAGTTCTTC. This codes for CAWSGLAGGGGEQFF.

Comments on this clone: This CDR3 is also generated by other DNA sequences in the sample. The genes are TRBV7-9 and TRBJ2-5; no clear D gene. This CDR3 region has 10 residues. The ends were cut back, 6 bases at V and 5 bases at J, with 4 bases in the middle. CDR1 is SEHNR and CDR2 is FQNEAQ in the germline V gene (reference sequence). In nucleotides, the CDR3 is TGTGCCAGCAGTCGGGAGACCCAGTACTTC. It translates to CASSRETQYF.

CDR3 coding DNA: TGTGCCAGCAGCCAAGGCCGAGGTAGCGGCACAGATACGCAGTATTTT. Protein: CASSQGRGSGTDTQYF. The chain combines TRBV4-2 with TRBJ2-3; D perhaps matches TRBD2 (5 bases). From germline, CDR1 is LGHNA and CDR2 YNFKEQ. The V end was cut by 1 base, the J end by 1 base, with 12 bases between. CDR3 size: 16 residues.

About this clone: It may be a read error: a sequence one base away is much more abundant. The same CDR3 also results from other DNA sequences found in this sample. This chain links TRBV11-3 with TRBJ2-5; D gene uncertain. Germline V gene data show CDR1 as SGHNT and CDR2 as YENEEA. The CDR3 loop spans 12 amino acids. Trimming removed 3 bases at V and 2 bases at J, with 4 bases between. The CDR3 nucleotides are TGTGCCAGCAGCTTGGGGCAAGAGACCCAGTACTTC. Translation: CASSLGQETQYF.